This T cell receptor (beta chain) was sequenced in a study of shared clonotypes between healthy human individuals. Donors were Caucasian adults residing in Nashville, Tennessee, USA. Memory CD4+ cells were the fraction left after CD45RA+ naive selection. TCRdb's copy holds only in-frame clones and misses some; the assay was immunoSEQ multiplex PCR. The sample shows about 2.5 million clones, 85% to 95% of them seen only once. The ends lost 2 bases at V and 3 bases at J; junction bases unmatched: 6. The CDR3 is 15 residues long. Germline values: CDR1 MNHEY, CDR2 SMNVEV (reference sequence). In regard to this clone: Its antigen remains unknown.

Study findings and constraints: Expectations were that clonotype sharing among donors would be affected by sequencing depth.

V and J are TRBV27 and TRBJ2-7, with TRBD1 matching 8 bases. The sequencing sample was made of naive CD4+ T cells from PBMCs. The subset was: CD45RA+ positively selected. The source is a man between 18 and 29 years old in good health. Some clones in this sample may be carry-over from other donors' samples. Here the CDR3 reads CASSLPGQALYEQYF. DNA of the CDR3: TGTGCCAGCAGTTTACCGGGACAGGCCCTCTACGAGCAGTACTTC.